The 20 T cell receptor beta chains presented below share a single source sample, sequenced in a study of spatial heterogeneity in lung cancer (dated 2019 in TCRdb). Read against the paper, the sample's time point label means: sample taken at primary tumor resection. These receptors lack a known antigen. The paper as a whole reports these results and caveats: The tumor nonsynonymous mutation count correlated with the number of expanded alpha and beta TCRs within the tumor.

Receptor amplification or capture employed 5' RACE. These reads were obtained on a NextSeq 500. TCRdb itself trimmed the public reads at Q25 with fastp, ran MiXCR and retained productive beta chains. Rows merge per CDR3 protein into single entries with the most common DNA and genes. In all, the sample holds about 8,000 distinct CDR3 sequences, and roughly a tenth of those were seen once. Over 7.5% of the sample is held by the ten biggest clonotypes. The sequencing used lung tumor tissue, collected at surgery. The receptors were gathered from a male donor with early-stage non-small cell lung cancer.

This clonotype has at least ten counts. The J gene is TRBJ2-3, the V gene TRBV9; TRBD2 is a possible D gene (7 bases). The length of the CDR3 is 15 residues. V lost 5 bases and J lost 0, with 13 bases in between. CDR1 and CDR2 from the germline V gene are SGDLS and YYNGEE. In DNA, the CDR3 is TGTGCCAGCAGGTCTGGGGGGGCAAGCACAGATACGCAGTATTTT. Its translation is CASRSGGASTDTQYF.

The gene calls are TRBV9 and TRBJ2-3; 7 nucleotides match TRBD1. The CDR3 runs 15 residues. CDR1 SGDLS and CDR2 YYNGEE come from the germline V gene. Germline trimming cut 3 bases from V and 1 base from J; bases unmatched to any gene: 5. DNA for the CDR3: TGTGCCAGCAGCGCCCGGACAGGTGGCACAGATACGCAGTATTTT. Its translation is CASSARTGGTDTQYF.

This clonotype was observed at least ten times. The rearrangement uses TRBV6-2 or TRBV6-3 and TRBJ1-1; the D is unclear. V was shortened by 0 bases and J by 4 bases, with 15 bases between the two germline ends. CDR1 MNHEY and CDR2 SVGEGT come from the germline V gene. The CDR3 is 16 amino acids. The CDR3 is CASSYSMGGLSTEAFF. For the CDR3, the DNA is TGTGCCAGCAGTTACTCGATGGGCGGATTGAGCACTGAAGCTTTCTTT.

This clonotype was picked up many times. This chain uses TRBV6-1 with TRBJ2-3; unclear D gene. Trimming removed 5 bases from V and 5 bases from J, with 8 bases in between. Per the germline V gene, CDR1 is MNHNS and CDR2 is SASEGT. The length of the CDR3 is 12 residues. CDR3 DNA sequence: TGTGCCAGCAGTCTGGATGTAGATACGCAGTATTTT. This sequence encodes CASSLDVDTQYF.

Only a few counts were recorded for this clonotype. The CDR3: CASRPPDRETGEQYF. The CDR3 region has the DNA TGTGCCAGCAGACCCCCGGACAGGGAAACAGGCGAGCAGTACTTC. The chain carries TRBV28 and TRBJ2-7; TRBD1 matches at 8 bases. CDR3 length equals 15 residues. Trimming removed 6 bases from V and 6 bases from J; junction bases left unmatched: 13. Germline V CDR1 and CDR2: MDHEN, SYDVKM.

Many counts were recorded for this clonotype. The chain carries TRBV30 and TRBJ2-5; D could derive from TRBD1 or TRBD2 (5 bases each). Deletions cut 3 bases from V and 5 bases from J, with 19 bases between. Germline CDR1 reads GTSNPN; CDR2 reads SVGIG (reference sequence). The length of the CDR3 is 15 residues. CDR3 DNA: TGTGCCTGGAGCCCCGTGAGGGGCGGAGCGGAGACCCAGTACTTC. Protein sequence: CAWSPVRGGAETQYF.

This clonotype is medium-sized in the sample. The chain couples TRBV28 to TRBJ2-1; TRBD2 is a possible D gene (5 bases). Germline loops: CDR1 MDHEN, CDR2 SYDVKM. The CDR3 is made up of 14 amino acids. The ends were cut back, 4 bases at V and 7 bases at J, with 14 bases in the middle. The CDR3 DNA follows: TGTGCCAGCAGTTCCTTAACGGGAAAGAATGAGCAGTTCTTC. As protein: CASSSLTGKNEQFF.

V is TRBV7-2 and J is TRBJ1-6; D perhaps matches TRBD1 (5 bases). Trimming shortened V by 2 bases and J by 4 bases, and 9 bases separated the two germline ends. Germline V gene lookup returns CDR1 SGHTA and CDR2 FQGNSA. There are 15 residues in the CDR3. As DNA, the CDR3 is TGTGCCAGCAGCTTATCTCAGGGATATAATTCACCCCTCCACTTT. Its protein is CASSLSQGYNSPLHF.

In its sample, this clonotype is medium-sized (0.01 to 0.1%). This chain joins TRBV2 and TRBJ1-1, with D hard to call. The CDR3 totals 13 residues. The V gene's germline CDR1 is SNHLY and CDR2 FYNNEI. The V end was cut by 4 bases, the J end by 4 bases, with 10 bases between. The CDR3 bases are TGTGCCAGCAGTGGTGAGGATGTCACTGAAGCTTTCTTT. Protein: CASSGEDVTEAFF.

In its sample, this clonotype is medium-sized. The chain uses TRBV11-2 and TRBJ2-6, with D unclear. The CDR3 contains 14 residues. V gave up 3 bases and J gave up 2 bases, with 5 bases separating them. Germline assignment: CDR1 SGHAT and CDR2 FQNNGV. The CDR3 here is CASSFAAGANVLTF. The DNA for the CDR3 is TGTGCCAGCAGCTTTGCTGCTGGGGCCAACGTCCTGACTTTC. The whole variable domain, filled in from reference TRBV11-2 and TRBJ2-6, reads EAGVAQSPRYKIIEKRQSVAFWCNPISGHATLYWYQQILGQGPKLLIQFQNNGVVDDSQLPKDRFSAERLKGVDSTLKIQPAKLEDSAVYLCASSFAAGANVLTFGAGSRLTVL.

This clonotype is classed as medium-sized (0.01 to 0.1%). This rearrangement joins TRBV25-1 to TRBJ1-5; tentatively, D is TRBD1 (5 bases). CDR3 length: 14 amino acids. V was cut by 8 bases and J by 4 bases, with 15 bases left in between. Germline CDR1 reads MGHDK; CDR2 reads SYGVNS. In DNA, the CDR3 is TGTGCCAGCGCCCGGGACGGAAAAAATCAGCCCCAGCATTTT. It specifies CASARDGKNQPQHF.

This clonotype was counted a few times. The V gene is TRBV7-3, the J gene TRBJ2-3, with D possibly TRBD1 on 5 matching bases. CDR1 SGHTA and CDR2 FQGTGA come from the germline V gene. V lost 5 bases and J lost 2, with 14 bases in between. The CDR3 loop spans 15 amino acids. The CDR3 reads CASSPQGVPTDTQYF. CDR3 nucleotides: TGTGCCAGCAGCCCCCAGGGTGTCCCCACAGATACGCAGTATTTT.

This clonotype was seen ten or more times. This chain links TRBV4-2 with TRBJ1-4, with a possible D match to TRBD1 (6 bases). CDR1 and CDR2 (germline): LGHNA, YNFKEQ. This CDR3 has 15 residues. V was trimmed by 1 base and J by 4 bases, leaving 10 bases between them. This chain's CDR3 is CASSQGTDLNEKLFF. CDR3 DNA sequence: TGTGCCAGCAGCCAAGGGACAGATCTTAATGAAAAACTGTTTTTT.

The V gene is TRBV28, the J gene TRBJ2-7; D could derive from TRBD1 or TRBD2 (5 bases each). The V and J ends lost 2 bases and 2 bases respectively, with 10 bases between them. This CDR3 spans 14 amino acids. The germline CDR1 and CDR2 sequences are MDHEN and SYDVKM. CDR3 in amino acids: CASSLGGSPYEQYF. DNA of the CDR3: TGTGCCAGCAGTTTAGGGGGAAGTCCCTACGAGCAGTACTTC.

This clonotype was counted many times. CDR3 DNA sequence: TGCGCCAGCAGCTCGCGGAGCGGAGGGAACACCGGGGAGCTGTTTTTT. Its translation is CASSSRSGGNTGELFF. This chain links TRBV5-1 with TRBJ2-2, with D possibly TRBD2 on 5 matching bases. The CDR3 is made up of 16 amino acids. V gave up 3 bases and J gave up 1 base, with 13 bases separating them. The germline V gene encodes CDR1 SGHRS and CDR2 YFSETQ.

This clonotype was detected only once. V usage is TRBV7-2 and J usage is TRBJ2-1; D uncertain. The CDR3 spans 14 residues. With 5 bases removed from V and 6 bases from J, the gap between germline ends came to 14 bases. The germline gives CDR1 SGHTA, CDR2 FQGNSA. The CDR3 DNA reads as TGTGCCAGCAGCCCCAAGCGAGCGCCCAATGAGCAGTTCTTC. Residues: CASSPKRAPNEQFF.

There are many counts of this clonotype. This chain links TRBV28 with TRBJ1-3, with D uncertain. In germline, CDR1 is MDHEN, CDR2 SYDVKM. The CDR3 extends over 13 amino acids. V lost 10 bases, J lost 0 bases, and 10 bases lay in between. The CDR3 here is CATHIGSGNTIYF. CDR3 DNA: TGTGCCACCCATATAGGCTCTGGAAACACCATATATTTT.

This clonotype was seen many times. The rearrangement links TRBV6-2 or TRBV6-3 to TRBJ2-3; 7 bases agree with TRBD1. Germline V gene data show CDR1 as MNHEY and CDR2 as SVGEGT. This CDR3 region has 14 residues. V lost 6 bases to trimming and J lost 6 bases; unmatched junction nucleotides: 9. The CDR3: CASRRTGPPDTQYF. DNA of the CDR3: TGTGCCAGCAGGAGGACAGGCCCGCCGGATACGCAGTATTTT.

Turning to this clonotype: A single base separates this from a much larger clone, so it may be a read error. The chain combines TRBV2 with TRBJ2-3; D gene ambiguous. This CDR3 is built from 13 residues. Germline-derived CDR1 and CDR2 are SNHLY and FYNNEI. Trimming cost V 11 bases and J 0 bases, with 12 bases left between them. CDR3 protein: CAGNRPSTDTQYF. The CDR3 coding sequence is TGTGCCGGCAACCGACCGAGCACAGATACGCAGTATTTT.

The sample holds many counts of this clonotype. V gene TRBV12-3 or TRBV12-4 combines with J gene TRBJ2-1, with 12 bases matching TRBD2. CDR3 length: 17 amino acids. Losses at the gene ends were 3 bases for V and 7 bases for J; bases not matched to a gene: 10. CDR3 amino acids: CASSFQSTSGSVNEQFF. The CDR3 DNA reads TGTGCCAGCAGTTTCCAATCGACTAGCGGGAGTGTTAATGAGCAGTTCTTC.